This T cell receptor (beta chain) was profiled in a study of OX40 agonist ivuxolimab in advanced cancers. Method: immunoSEQ multiplex PCR; TCRdb's copy keeps in-frame clones and lacks some. The sample comprises tens of thousands of clones, nearly 90% of which are singletons, and roughly a third rests with the top ten. Germline loops: CDR1 SGHNT, CDR2 YYREEE (reference sequence). The CDR3 has 14 residues. Trimming pared 4 bases from V and 0 bases from J, leaving 11 bases between. J is TRBJ2-7 and V is TRBV5-4, with D unclear. This TCR derives from an adult with an advanced solid tumor such as melanoma, head and neck, liver or kidney cancer. The sequences come from CD4+ or CD8+ T cells sorted from blood, collected in a trial of the OX40 agonist ivuxolimab. CDR3 in amino acids: CASSKDWSSYEQYF. The CDR3 nucleotides are TGTGCCAGCAGCAAAGATTGGAGCTCCTACGAGCAGTACTTC.